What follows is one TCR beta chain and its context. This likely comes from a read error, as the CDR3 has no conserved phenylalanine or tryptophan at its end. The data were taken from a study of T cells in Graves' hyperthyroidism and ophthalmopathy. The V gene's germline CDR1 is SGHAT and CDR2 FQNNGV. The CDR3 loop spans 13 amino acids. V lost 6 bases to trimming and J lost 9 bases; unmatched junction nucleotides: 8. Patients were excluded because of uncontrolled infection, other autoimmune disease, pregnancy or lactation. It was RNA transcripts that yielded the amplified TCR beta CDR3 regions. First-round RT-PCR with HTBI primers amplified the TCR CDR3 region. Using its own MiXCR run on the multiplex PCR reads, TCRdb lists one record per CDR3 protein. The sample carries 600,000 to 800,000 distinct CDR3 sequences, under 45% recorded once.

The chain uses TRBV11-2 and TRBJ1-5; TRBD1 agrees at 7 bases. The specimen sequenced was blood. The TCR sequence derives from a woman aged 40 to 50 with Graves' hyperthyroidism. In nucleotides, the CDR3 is TGTGCCAGCAGTCCTGACCGGGACAGGCCCCAGCATTCT. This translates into CASSPDRDRPQHS.